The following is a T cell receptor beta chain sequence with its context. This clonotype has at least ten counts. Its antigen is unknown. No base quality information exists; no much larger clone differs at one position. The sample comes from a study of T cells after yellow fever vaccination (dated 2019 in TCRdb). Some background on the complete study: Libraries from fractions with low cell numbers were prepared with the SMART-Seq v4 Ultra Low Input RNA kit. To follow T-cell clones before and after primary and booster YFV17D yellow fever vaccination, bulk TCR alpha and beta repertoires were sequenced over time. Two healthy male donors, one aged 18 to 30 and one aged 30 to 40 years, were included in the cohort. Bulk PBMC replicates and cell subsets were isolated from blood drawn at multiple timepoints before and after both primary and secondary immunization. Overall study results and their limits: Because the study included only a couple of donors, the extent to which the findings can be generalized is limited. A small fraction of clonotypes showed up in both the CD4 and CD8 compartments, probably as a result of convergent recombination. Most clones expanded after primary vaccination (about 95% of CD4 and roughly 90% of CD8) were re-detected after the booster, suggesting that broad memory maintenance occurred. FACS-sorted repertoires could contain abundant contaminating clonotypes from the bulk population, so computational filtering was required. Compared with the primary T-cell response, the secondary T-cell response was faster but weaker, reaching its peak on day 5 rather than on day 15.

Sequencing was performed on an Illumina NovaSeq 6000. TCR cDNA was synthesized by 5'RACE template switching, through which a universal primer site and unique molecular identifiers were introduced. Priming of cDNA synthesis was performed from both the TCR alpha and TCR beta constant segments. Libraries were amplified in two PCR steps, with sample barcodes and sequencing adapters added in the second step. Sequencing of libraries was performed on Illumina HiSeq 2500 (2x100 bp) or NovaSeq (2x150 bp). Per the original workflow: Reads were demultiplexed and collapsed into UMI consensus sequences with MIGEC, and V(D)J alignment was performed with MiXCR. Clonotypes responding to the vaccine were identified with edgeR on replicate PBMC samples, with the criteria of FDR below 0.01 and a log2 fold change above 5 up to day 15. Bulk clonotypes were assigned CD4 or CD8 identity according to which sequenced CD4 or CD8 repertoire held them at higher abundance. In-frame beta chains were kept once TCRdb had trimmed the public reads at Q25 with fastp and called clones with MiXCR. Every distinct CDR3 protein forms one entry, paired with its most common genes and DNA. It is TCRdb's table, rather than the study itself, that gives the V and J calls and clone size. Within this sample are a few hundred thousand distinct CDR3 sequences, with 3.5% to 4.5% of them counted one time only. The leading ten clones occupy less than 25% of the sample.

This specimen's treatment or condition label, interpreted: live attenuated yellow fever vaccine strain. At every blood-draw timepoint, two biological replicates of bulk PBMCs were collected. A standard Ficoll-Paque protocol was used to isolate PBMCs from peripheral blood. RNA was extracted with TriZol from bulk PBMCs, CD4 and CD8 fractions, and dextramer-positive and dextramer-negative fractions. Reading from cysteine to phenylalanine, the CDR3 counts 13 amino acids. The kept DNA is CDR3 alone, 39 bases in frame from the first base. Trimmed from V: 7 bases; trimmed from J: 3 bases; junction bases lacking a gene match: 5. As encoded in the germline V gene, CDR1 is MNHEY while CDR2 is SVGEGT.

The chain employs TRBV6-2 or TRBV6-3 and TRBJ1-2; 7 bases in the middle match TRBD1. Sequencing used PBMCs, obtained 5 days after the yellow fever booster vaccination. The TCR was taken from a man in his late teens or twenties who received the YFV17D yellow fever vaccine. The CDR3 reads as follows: CASIVDRYYGYTF. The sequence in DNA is TGTGCCAGCATCGTGGACAGGTACTATGGCTACACCTTC.